The sequence of this T cell receptor (beta chain) was determined in a study of STAT5B mutations in CD4+ large granular lymphocyte leukemia. The sample holds one count of this clone. Its antigen is undetermined. Germline V CDR1 and CDR2: LNHNV, YYDKDF (reference sequence). This CDR3 spans 17 amino acids. The V end lost 1 base, the J end lost 0 bases, and 13 bases lay between the germline ends. Study results and limitations: Higher CD4+ than CD8+ T-LGLL clonality might reflect small sample size. Main leukemic clonotypes were patient-specific, but under 30% appeared at low frequency elsewhere.

Clones were sequenced by immunoSEQ multiplex PCR, and TCRdb holds only the in-frame ones, with some missing. The table shows 30,000 to 35,000 clones, with roughly 80% occurring only once. The J gene is TRBJ2-1, the V gene TRBV15; the D is unclear. This receptor was taken from a human donor in good health. Sequencing was carried out using CD4+ T cells from blood buffy coats. The CDR3 loop reads CATSRVAVESSYNEQFF. CDR3 DNA: TGTGCCACCAGCAGAGTGGCTGTGGAGAGCTCCTACAATGAGCAGTTCTTC.